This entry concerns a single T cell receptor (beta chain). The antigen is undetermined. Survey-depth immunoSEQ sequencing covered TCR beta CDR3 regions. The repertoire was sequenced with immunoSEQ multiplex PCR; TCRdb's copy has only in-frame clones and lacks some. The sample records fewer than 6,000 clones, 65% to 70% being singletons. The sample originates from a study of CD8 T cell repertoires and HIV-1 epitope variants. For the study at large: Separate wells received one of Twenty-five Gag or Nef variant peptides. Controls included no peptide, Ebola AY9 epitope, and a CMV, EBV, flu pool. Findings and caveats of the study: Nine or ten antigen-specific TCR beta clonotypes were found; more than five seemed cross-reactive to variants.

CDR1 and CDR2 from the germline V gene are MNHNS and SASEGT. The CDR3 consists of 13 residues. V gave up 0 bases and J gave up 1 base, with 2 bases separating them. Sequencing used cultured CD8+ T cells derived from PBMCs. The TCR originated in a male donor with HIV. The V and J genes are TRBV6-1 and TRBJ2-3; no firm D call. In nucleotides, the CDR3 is TGTGCCAGCAGTGAAGCAGGCACAGATACGCAGTATTTT. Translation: CASSEAGTDTQYF.